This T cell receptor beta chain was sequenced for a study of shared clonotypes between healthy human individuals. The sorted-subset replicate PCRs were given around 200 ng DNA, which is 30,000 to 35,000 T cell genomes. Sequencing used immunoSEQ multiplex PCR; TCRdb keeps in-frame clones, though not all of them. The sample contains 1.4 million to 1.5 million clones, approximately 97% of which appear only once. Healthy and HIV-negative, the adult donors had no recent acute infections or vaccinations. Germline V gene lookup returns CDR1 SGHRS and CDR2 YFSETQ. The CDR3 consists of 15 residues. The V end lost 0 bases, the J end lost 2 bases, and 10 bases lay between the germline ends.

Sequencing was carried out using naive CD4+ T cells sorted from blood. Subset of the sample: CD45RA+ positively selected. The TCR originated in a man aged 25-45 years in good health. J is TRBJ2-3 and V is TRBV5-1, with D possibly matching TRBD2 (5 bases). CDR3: CASSLGGGATDTQYF. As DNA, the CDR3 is TGCGCCAGCAGCTTGGGAGGAGGAGCCACAGATACGCAGTATTTT.